This TCR beta chain was recorded in a study of human T cells and chemical hapten exposure. The time point is: patch test 3, about 24 weeks after DPC sensitization. The treatment denotes: therapeutic diphenylcyclopropenone sensitization with weekly scalp DPC. Per the original data handling: A per-sample median of 95,638 TCRs was observed, with a range of about 20,000 to 690,600. TCRdb reprocessed the RACE reads with MiXCR, giving one entry per CDR3 protein. The V and J calls were not made by the authors but by TCRdb's processing. The sample comprises 100,000 to 120,000 distinct CDR3 sequences, approximately 36% of which are singletons, and approximately 3% rests with the top ten. Remarks on this clonotype: Its cognate antigen is unknown.

Points from the study as a whole: Expanded TCR sets contained significantly more large CDR3 similarity clusters than controls.

V dropped 5 bases and J dropped 2 bases, with 16 bases sitting between them. The CDR3 totals 15 residues. Per the germline V gene, CDR1 is MDHEN and CDR2 is SYDVKM. The sequence came from a man aged 35-49 years with alopecia areata. Some clones in this sample may be carry-over from other donors' samples. Sequenced material: whole blood, taken in connection with sensitization to the hapten diphenylcyclopropenone (DPC). V and J are TRBV28 and TRBJ2-7; no definite D call. The chain's CDR3 is CASSPIHRLTYEQYF. CDR3 bases: TGTGCCAGCAGTCCAATTCACCGCCTGACCTACGAGCAGTACTTC.